Each of the 18 T cell receptor beta chains below was sequenced from the same sample in a study of T cells in Graves' hyperthyroidism and ophthalmopathy. TCR beta CDR3 region amplification was performed from RNA transcripts. First-round RT-PCR with HTBI primers amplified the TCR CDR3 region. TCRdb reprocessed the multiplex PCR reads with MiXCR, giving one entry per CDR3 protein. Of roughly 400,000 distinct CDR3 sequences in the sample, 11% to 15% are singletons; the top ten hold approximately 27%. Sequencing was performed on blood. These receptors all come from a man aged 50 to 60 with Graves' ophthalmopathy.

This clonotype was picked up a small number of times. The rearrangement joins TRBV20-1 to TRBJ2-5, with D perhaps matching TRBD2 (6 bases). The germline V gene has CDR1 DFQATT and CDR2 SNEGSKA (reference sequence). This CDR3 is built from 16 residues. Trimming left V 1 base short and J 1 base short, with 16 bases between. The DNA for the CDR3 is TGCAGTGCTAGAGGAGCGGGTCCAATTAGCCAAGAGACCCAGTACTTC. It is translated as CSARGAGPISQETQYF.

This clonotype was observed at least ten times. V and J are TRBV12-3 or TRBV12-4 and TRBJ2-1, with 10 bases lining up with TRBD1. V shed 6 bases and J 5 bases; nucleotides not matched to a gene: 10. The CDR3 spans 16 residues. The CDR3 sequence is CASRAGGTGVNNEQFF. The CDR3 DNA reads as TGTGCCAGCAGAGCAGGCGGGACAGGGGTGAACAATGAGCAGTTCTTC.

This clonotype was seen repeatedly, ten times or more. The chain combines TRBV3-1 with TRBJ2-5; D unresolved. This CDR3 region has 12 residues. Trimming took off 0 bases at V and 5 bases at J, with 4 bases between the two ends. Germline V CDR1 and CDR2: LGHDT, YNNKEL (reference sequence). The CDR3 DNA follows: TGTGCCAGCAGCCAAGATGTTGAGACCCAGTACTTC. This translates into CASSQDVETQYF.

The table lists this clonotype with many counts. CDR3 DNA: TGTGCCAGCAGCGTAGGGAGCGGGCATCAAGAGACCCAGTACTTC. Translating gives CASSVGSGHQETQYF. This rearrangement joins TRBV9 to TRBJ2-5; a possible D gene is TRBD2 (6 bases). The CDR3 is 15 amino acids. V was pared by 0 bases and J by 2 bases, with 11 bases between. The germline CDR1 and CDR2 sequences are SGDLS and YYNGEE. Full variable domain (rest looked up from reference TRBV9 and TRBJ2-5): DSGVTQTPKHLITATGQRVTLRCSPRSGDLSVYWYQQSLDQGLQFLIQYYNGEERAKGNILERFSAQQFPDLHSELNLSSLELGDSALYFCASSVGSGHQETQYFGPGTRLLVL.

This clonotype has more than one count but fewer than ten. CDR3 DNA sequence: TGTGCCACCTCGGACAGGGGGCGAACAGATACGCAGTATTTT. Protein product: CATSDRGRTDTQYF. The rearrangement joins TRBV24-1 to TRBJ2-3; 11 positions agree with TRBD1. In germline, CDR1 is KGHDR, CDR2 SFDVKD. CDR3 length equals 14 residues. The ends lost 9 bases at V and 3 bases at J; junction bases unmatched: 4.

This clonotype was seen many times. This chain uses TRBV12-3 or TRBV12-4 with TRBJ2-7; 7 positions agree with TRBD2. Trimming cost V 6 bases and J 4 bases; bases outside gene matches: 9. This CDR3 has 14 residues. CDR3 amino acids: CASSLTGGEYEQYF. The CDR3 DNA follows: TGTGCCAGCAGCCTCACTGGGGGGGAGTACGAGCAGTACTTC.

This clonotype was found many times. This rearrangement joins TRBV9 to TRBJ1-4; D unclear. Germline V gene data show CDR1 as SGDLS and CDR2 as YYNGEE. The CDR3 runs 15 residues. The germline V and J ends were trimmed by 0 bases and 4 bases, with 10 bases remaining between them. CDR3 DNA: TGTGCCAGCAGCGTAGATCCGGGATATAATGAAAAACTGTTTTTT. Amino acids: CASSVDPGYNEKLFF.

This clonotype was seen repeatedly, ten times or more. V and J are TRBV2 and TRBJ1-3; no firm D call. This CDR3 is built from 14 residues. Germline lookup yields CDR1 SNHLY and CDR2 FYNNEI. The V end lost 7 bases, the J end lost 2 bases, and 12 bases lay between the germline ends. The CDR3 sequence is CASIFDKTGNTIYF. In DNA form, the CDR3 reads TGTGCCAGCATCTTTGACAAGACTGGAAACACCATATATTTT. Combining the CDR3 with reference TRBV2 and TRBJ1-3 gives the whole variable domain EPEVTQTPSHQVTQMGQEVILRCVPISNHLYFYWYRQILGQKVEFLVSFYNNEISEKSEIFDDQFSVERPDGSNFTLKIRSTKLEDSAMYFCASIFDKTGNTIYFGEGSWLTVV.

J is TRBJ2-5 and V is TRBV12-3 or TRBV12-4; possibly TRBD1 or TRBD2 for D (5 bases each). Deletions cut 3 bases from V and 2 bases from J, with 13 bases between. The length of the CDR3 is 15 residues. CDR3 coding DNA: TGTGCCAGCAGTTTGGGGACGGTGGGGCAAGAGACCCAGTACTTC. Translating gives CASSLGTVGQETQYF.

This sequence joins TRBV27 and TRBJ1-2; no clear D. Trimming took off 3 bases at V and 2 bases at J, with 4 bases between the two ends. This CDR3 has 12 amino acids. CDR1 MNHEY and CDR2 SMNVEV come from the germline V gene (reference sequence). CDR3 loop: CASSFTNYGYTF. The CDR3 nucleotides read TGTGCCAGCAGTTTCACAAACTATGGCTACACCTTC.

This clonotype was seen at least ten times. The rearrangement links TRBV3-1 to TRBJ1-4; 7 bases are a match to TRBD1. V was pared by 0 bases and J by 5 bases, with 15 bases of the junction left unmatched. The germline CDR1 and CDR2 sequences are LGHDT and YNNKEL (reference sequence). This CDR3 has 19 residues. CDR3 region: CASSQDLVWATGRNEKLFF. CDR3 DNA sequence: TGTGCCAGCAGCCAAGATCTCGTTTGGGCGACAGGGAGGAATGAAAAACTGTTTTTT.

This clonotype was counted a few times. V gene TRBV6-1 combines with J gene TRBJ1-2; D is unresolved. The CDR3 extends over 15 amino acids. Looked up from germline, CDR1 is MNHNS and CDR2 is SASEGT. Trimming left V 2 bases short and J 1 base short, with 11 bases between. The CDR3 region has the DNA TGTGCCAGCAGTGAAACCCCCCTCGTTAACTATGGCTACACCTTC. This encodes CASSETPLVNYGYTF.

This clonotype was seen ten or more times. The J gene is TRBJ2-5, the V gene TRBV29-1; maybe TRBD1 (6 bases). Trimming took off 7 bases at V and 8 bases at J, with 14 bases between the two ends. Germline values: CDR1 SQVTM, CDR2 ANQGSEA. The CDR3 loop spans 11 amino acids. CDR3 DNA sequence: TGCAGCGAAAGAGGGGGAGATACCCAGTACTTC. It specifies CSERGGDTQYF.

This clonotype was detected many times. The rearrangement uses TRBV2 and TRBJ2-7; D gene unclear. The CDR3 runs 12 residues. Germline values: CDR1 SNHLY, CDR2 FYNNEI. V lost 4 bases and J lost 9, with 13 bases in between. The CDR3, as DNA: TGTGCCAGCAGTGTACGCGATACGGGGCAGTACTTC. Protein sequence: CASSVRDTGQYF.

The chain employs TRBV28 and TRBJ2-7; TRBD1 agrees at 7 bases. Germline CDR1 is MDHEN and CDR2 is SYDVKM. The V gene end was trimmed by 3 bases and the J gene end by 6 bases; junction bases not matched to a gene: 5. The CDR3 length is 13 residues. CDR3 nucleotide sequence: TGTGCCAGCAGTTTCACGGACAGGCCCGAGCAGTACTTC. Amino acid sequence: CASSFTDRPEQYF.

This chain joins TRBV7-8 and TRBJ2-2; 8 bases are a match to TRBD2. The CDR3 runs to 16 residues. Germline CDR1 SGHVS, CDR2 FQNEAQ. With V trimmed by 2 bases and J by 1 base, 3 bases remained unmatched. The CDR3 is CASSLNLAGNTGELFF. CDR3 bases: TGTGCCAGCAGCTTAAACCTAGCGGGGAACACCGGGGAGCTGTTTTTT.

This clonotype was seen at least ten times. The chain uses TRBV20-1 and TRBJ1-2, with D perhaps TRBD1 (6 bases). CDR1 DFQATT and CDR2 SNEGSKA come from the germline V gene (reference sequence). V was cut by 6 bases and J by 7 bases, with 18 bases left in between. The length of the CDR3 is 13 residues. This CDR3 reads CSAQMTGGAGYTF. CDR3 DNA sequence: TGCAGTGCGCAGATGACCGGGGGGGCTGGCTACACCTTC.

This clonotype was counted at least ten times. This chain connects TRBV12-3 or TRBV12-4 to TRBJ2-7; TRBD2 agrees at 14 bases. CDR3 size: 18 residues. V trimming: 5 bases; J trimming: 6 bases; junction bases outside the gene matches: 15. This CDR3 reads CASSTLGTSGSSGPEQYF. CDR3 nucleotide sequence: TGTGCCAGCAGTACTCTCGGGACTAGCGGGAGCTCAGGTCCCGAGCAGTACTTC.